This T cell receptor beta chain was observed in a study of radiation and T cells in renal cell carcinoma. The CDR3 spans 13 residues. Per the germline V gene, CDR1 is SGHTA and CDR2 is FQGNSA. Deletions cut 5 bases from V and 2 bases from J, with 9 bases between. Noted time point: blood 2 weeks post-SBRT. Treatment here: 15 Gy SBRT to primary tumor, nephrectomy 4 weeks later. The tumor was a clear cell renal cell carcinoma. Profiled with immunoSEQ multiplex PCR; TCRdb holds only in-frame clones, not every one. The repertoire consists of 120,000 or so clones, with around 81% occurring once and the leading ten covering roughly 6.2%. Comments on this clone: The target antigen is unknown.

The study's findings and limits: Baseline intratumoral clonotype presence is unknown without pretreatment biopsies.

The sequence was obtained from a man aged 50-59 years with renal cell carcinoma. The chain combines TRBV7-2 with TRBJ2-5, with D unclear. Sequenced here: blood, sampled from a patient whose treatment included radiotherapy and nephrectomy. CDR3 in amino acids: CASSPYTQETQYF. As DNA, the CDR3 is TGTGCCAGCAGCCCCTACACGCAAGAGACCCAGTACTTC.